These 9 T cell receptor beta chains originate from one sample sequenced in a study of spatial heterogeneity in lung cancer. The time point: blood at routine non-recurrence follow-up after resection. TCRdb reprocessed the 5' RACE reads via MiXCR and lists one record per CDR3 protein. Among 95,000 to 120,000 distinct CDR3 sequences listed, 10% to 14% were seen once. The material sequenced was PBMCs, taken at follow-up. Receptor source: a female donor with early-stage non-small cell lung cancer.

This clonotype has ten or more counts. The genes are TRBV28 and TRBJ2-5; 9 bases are a match to TRBD1. V lost 5 bases to trimming and J lost 1 base; unmatched junction nucleotides: 5. CDR3 size: 15 residues. From germline, CDR1 is MDHEN and CDR2 SYDVKM. CDR3 in DNA: TGTGCCAGCAGTGCGACGGGACAGGGCCAAGAGACCCAGTACTTC. As protein: CASSATGQGQETQYF.

In its sample, this clonotype was seen a few times. J is TRBJ2-7 and V is TRBV7-6, with 7 bases aligning to TRBD2. Per germline, CDR1 SGHVS and CDR2 FNYEAQ. Trimming at V came to 5 bases and at J to 4 bases, leaving 5 bases not matched to a gene. The length of the CDR3 is 13 residues. The CDR3 region is CASSPGLLYEQYF. DNA of the CDR3: TGTGCCAGCAGCCCGGGACTACTATACGAGCAGTACTTC.

This clonotype was counted a few times. V usage is TRBV7-6 and J usage is TRBJ2-1, with D possibly TRBD2 on 5 matching bases. V gave up 8 bases and J gave up 5 bases, with 13 bases separating them. The CDR3 has 13 residues. Germline V gene lookup returns CDR1 SGHVS and CDR2 FNYEAQ. The CDR3 DNA sequence: TGTGCCAGCTCCGACTACTCACACAATGAGCAGTTCTTC. It yields the protein CASSDYSHNEQFF.

The table lists this clonotype with many counts. The genes are TRBV20-1 and TRBJ2-5; D is uncertain. This CDR3 is built from 13 residues. Germline CDR1 reads DFQATT; CDR2 reads SNEGSKA (reference sequence). Between the trimmed V and J ends, which lost 0 bases and 3 bases, there was a span of 8 bases. CDR3 residues: CSARDRRKETQYF. CDR3 bases: TGCAGTGCTAGAGACAGAAGGAAAGAGACCCAGTACTTC.

Ten or more counts support this clonotype. The DNA for the CDR3 is TGTGCCAGCAGTTTCGGGGATCAGCCCCAGCATTTT. It yields the protein CASSFGDQPQHF. V is TRBV12-3 or TRBV12-4 and J is TRBJ1-5; D call uncertain. CDR3 size: 12 residues. V lost 3 bases, J lost 5 bases, and 5 bases lay in between.

This clonotype was counted ten times or more. V and J are TRBV12-3 or TRBV12-4 and TRBJ2-6; D is undetermined. The CDR3 extends over 11 amino acids. V was trimmed by 7 bases and J by 2 bases, leaving 0 bases between them. The CDR3 loop is CASTGANVLTF. Written as DNA, the CDR3 is TGTGCCAGCACTGGGGCCAACGTCCTGACTTTC.

The rearrangement joins TRBV18 to TRBJ1-3; D not resolved. Per germline, CDR1 KGHSH and CDR2 LQKENI. V dropped 3 bases and J dropped 0 bases, with 6 bases sitting between them. The CDR3 has 14 amino acids. The DNA for the CDR3 is TGTGCCAGCTCACCCTTCAACTCTGGAAACACCATATATTTT. This sequence encodes CASSPFNSGNTIYF.

V is TRBV9 and J is TRBJ1-5, with D uncertain. The CDR3 consists of 15 residues. CDR1 and CDR2 (germline): SGDLS, YYNGEE. Trimming took off 2 bases at V and 1 base at J, with 10 bases between the two ends. In DNA, the CDR3 is TGTGCCAGCAGCGTTTCCCCTGGGAGCAATCAGCCCCAGCATTTT. Protein: CASSVSPGSNQPQHF.

This chain connects TRBV20-1 to TRBJ2-7, with 7 bases that match TRBD2. Germline trimming cut 6 bases from V and 2 bases from J; bases unmatched to any gene: 7. The CDR3 loop spans 13 amino acids. From germline, CDR1 is DFQATT and CDR2 SNEGSKA (reference sequence). CDR3 nucleotides: TGCAGTGCCCCGGTTGGACTAGCCTACGAGCAGTACTTC. Protein: CSAPVGLAYEQYF.